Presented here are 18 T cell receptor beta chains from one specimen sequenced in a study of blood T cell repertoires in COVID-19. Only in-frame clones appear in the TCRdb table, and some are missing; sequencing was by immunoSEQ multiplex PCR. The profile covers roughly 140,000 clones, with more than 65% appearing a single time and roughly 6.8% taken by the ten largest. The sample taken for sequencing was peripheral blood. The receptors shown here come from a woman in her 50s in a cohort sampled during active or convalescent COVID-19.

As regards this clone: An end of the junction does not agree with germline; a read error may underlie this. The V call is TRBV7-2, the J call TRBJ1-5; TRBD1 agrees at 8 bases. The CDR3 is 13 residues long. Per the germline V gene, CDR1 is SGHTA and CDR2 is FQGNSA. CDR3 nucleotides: TGTGCCAGCAGCCCCAGGCGCCGGGACAGGCTCTATTTT. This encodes CASSPRRRDRLYF.

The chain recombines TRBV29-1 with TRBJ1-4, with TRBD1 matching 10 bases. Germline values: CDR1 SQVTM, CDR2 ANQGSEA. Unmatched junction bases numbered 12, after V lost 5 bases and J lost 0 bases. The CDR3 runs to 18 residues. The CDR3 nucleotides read TGCAGCGTTCGAGAAGCGGGACAGGGGCTCTCAACTAATGAAAAACTGTTTTTT. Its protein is CSVREAGQGLSTNEKLFF.

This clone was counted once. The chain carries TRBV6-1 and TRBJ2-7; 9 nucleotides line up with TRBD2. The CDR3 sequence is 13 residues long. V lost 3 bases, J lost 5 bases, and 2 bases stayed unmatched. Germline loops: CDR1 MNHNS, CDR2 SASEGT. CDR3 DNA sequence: TGTGCCAGCAGTGAGCAGCGGGGGGACGAGCAGTACTTC. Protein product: CASSEQRGDEQYF.

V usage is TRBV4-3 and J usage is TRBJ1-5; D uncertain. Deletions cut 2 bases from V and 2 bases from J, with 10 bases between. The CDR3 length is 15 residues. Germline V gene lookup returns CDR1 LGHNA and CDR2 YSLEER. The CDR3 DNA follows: TGCGCCAGCAGCCAAAGGTCACGGGGCAATCAGCCCCAGCATTTT. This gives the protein CASSQRSRGNQPQHF.

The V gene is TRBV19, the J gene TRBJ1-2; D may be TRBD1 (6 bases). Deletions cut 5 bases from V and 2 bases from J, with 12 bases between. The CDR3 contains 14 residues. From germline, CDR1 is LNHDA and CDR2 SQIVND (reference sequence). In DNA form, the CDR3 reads TGTGCCAGTAGTGAAGGGGGTTGGAACTATGGCTACACCTTC. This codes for CASSEGGWNYGYTF.

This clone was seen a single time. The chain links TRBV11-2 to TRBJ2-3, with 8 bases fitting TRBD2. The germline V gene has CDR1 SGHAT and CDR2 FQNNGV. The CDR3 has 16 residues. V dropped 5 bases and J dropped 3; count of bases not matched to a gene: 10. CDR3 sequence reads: CASSAGTRGQTDTQYF. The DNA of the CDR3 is TGTGCCAGCAGCGCCGGGACTAGAGGGCAAACAGATACGCAGTATTTT.

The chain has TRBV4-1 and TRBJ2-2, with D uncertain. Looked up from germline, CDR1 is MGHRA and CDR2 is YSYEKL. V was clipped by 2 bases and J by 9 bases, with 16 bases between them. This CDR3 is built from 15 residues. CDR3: CASSQRHPSSRELFF. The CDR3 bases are TGCGCCAGCAGCCAACGACACCCCAGTTCCAGGGAGCTGTTTTTT.

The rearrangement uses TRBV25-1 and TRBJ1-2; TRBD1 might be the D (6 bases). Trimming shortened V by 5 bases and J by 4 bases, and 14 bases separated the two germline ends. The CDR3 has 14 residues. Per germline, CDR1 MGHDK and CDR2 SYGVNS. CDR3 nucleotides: TGTGCCAGCAGTTTCGGGGGGCAAGTCTATGGCTACACCTTC. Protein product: CASSFGGQVYGYTF.

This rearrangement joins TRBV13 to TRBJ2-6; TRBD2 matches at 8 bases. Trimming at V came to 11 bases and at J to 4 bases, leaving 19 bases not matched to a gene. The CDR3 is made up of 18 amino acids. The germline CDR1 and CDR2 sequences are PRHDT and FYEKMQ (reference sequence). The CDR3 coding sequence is TGTGCCCGCCGCGCCGGGGGGGAGTTTAGGGCCGGGGCCAACGTCCTGACTTTC. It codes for CARRAGGEFRAGANVLTF.

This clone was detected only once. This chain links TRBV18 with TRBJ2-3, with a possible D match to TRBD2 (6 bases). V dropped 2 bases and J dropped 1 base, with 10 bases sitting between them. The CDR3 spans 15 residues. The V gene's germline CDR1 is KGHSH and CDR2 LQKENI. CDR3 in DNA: TGTGCCAGCTCACCAAGTCCTAGCGGCACAGATACGCAGTATTTT. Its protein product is CASSPSPSGTDTQYF.

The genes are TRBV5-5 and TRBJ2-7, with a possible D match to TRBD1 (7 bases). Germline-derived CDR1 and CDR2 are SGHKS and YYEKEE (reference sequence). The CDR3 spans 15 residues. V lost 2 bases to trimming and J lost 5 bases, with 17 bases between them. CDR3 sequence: CASSFRGQRGDEQYF. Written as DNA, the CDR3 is TGTGCCAGCAGCTTTAGGGGACAGAGGGGGGACGAGCAGTACTTC.

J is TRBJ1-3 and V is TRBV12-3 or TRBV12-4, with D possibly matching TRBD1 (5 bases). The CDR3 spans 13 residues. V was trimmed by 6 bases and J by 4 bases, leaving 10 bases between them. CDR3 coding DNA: TGTGCCAGCAGCCGCGGGGGAGGAAACACCATATATTTT. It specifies CASSRGGGNTIYF.

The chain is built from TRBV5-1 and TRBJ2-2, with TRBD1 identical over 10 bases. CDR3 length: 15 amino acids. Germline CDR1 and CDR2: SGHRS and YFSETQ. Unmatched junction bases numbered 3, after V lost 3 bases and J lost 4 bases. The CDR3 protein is CASSSTGGSTGELFF. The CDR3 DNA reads TGCGCCAGCAGCTCGACAGGGGGCAGCACCGGGGAGCTGTTTTTT.

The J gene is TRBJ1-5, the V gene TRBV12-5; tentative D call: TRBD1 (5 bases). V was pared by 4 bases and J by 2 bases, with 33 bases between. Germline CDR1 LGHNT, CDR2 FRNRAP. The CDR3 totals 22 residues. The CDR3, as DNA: TGTGCTAGTGGTTCCAGCCGGCGGGGGTTGCGACACGACAGTGTAGGCAATCAGCCCCAGCATTTT. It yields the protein CASGSSRRGLRHDSVGNQPQHF.

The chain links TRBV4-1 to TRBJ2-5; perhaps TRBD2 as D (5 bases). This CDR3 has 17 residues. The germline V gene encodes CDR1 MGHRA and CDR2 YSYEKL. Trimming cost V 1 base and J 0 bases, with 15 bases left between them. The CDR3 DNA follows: TGCGCCAGCAGCCAAGGTGGGGTTGGGAGCAACCAAGAGACCCAGTACTTC. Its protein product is CASSQGGVGSNQETQYF.

CDR3 sequence (DNA): TGTGCCAGCTCACCCGTCCGATCCCGGGTCGAAAAACTGTTTTTT. This sequence encodes CASSPVRSRVEKLFF. The V and J genes are TRBV18 and TRBJ1-4; no reliable D call. CDR1 is KGHSH and CDR2 is LQKENI in the germline V gene. Trimming shortened V by 3 bases and J by 8 bases, and 16 bases separated the two germline ends. This CDR3 contains 15 residues.

The CDR3 protein is CASSLAGGISYEQYF. The CDR3 DNA is TGTGCCAGCAGCTTAGCCGGAGGCATCTCCTACGAGCAGTACTTC. The gene calls are TRBV7-2 and TRBJ2-7; a possible D gene is TRBD2 (5 bases). This CDR3 spans 15 amino acids. Germline assignment: CDR1 SGHTA and CDR2 FQGNSA. Trimming removed 0 bases at V and 0 bases at J, with 9 bases between.

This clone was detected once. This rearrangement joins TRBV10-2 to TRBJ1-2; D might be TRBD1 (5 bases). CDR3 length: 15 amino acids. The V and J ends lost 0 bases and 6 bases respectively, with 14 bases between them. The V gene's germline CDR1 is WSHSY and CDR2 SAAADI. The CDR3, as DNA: TGCGCCAGCAGTGAGTCTATAGGGGCTCGGGATGGCTACACCTTC. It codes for CASSESIGARDGYTF.